These 2 T cell receptor beta chains were sequenced from one sample in a study of blood T cell repertoires in COVID-19. Here immunoSEQ multiplex PCR was the method, and the copy in TCRdb shows in-frame clones only, minus some. The sample holds over 120,000 clones, roughly 80% seen once. Sequencing was done on a sample of PBMCs or T cells enriched from blood (not recorded which). The receptor source for this set is a woman in her fifties or sixties who had recovered from COVID-19.

This chain joins TRBV9 and TRBJ1-4; D unclear. Germline assignment: CDR1 SGDLS and CDR2 YYNGEE. CDR3 length: 12 residues. V was cut by 2 bases and J by 7 bases, with 6 bases left in between. The CDR3 nucleotides read TGTGCCAGCAGCGTCCGGGGTGAAAAACTGTTTTTT. This gives the protein CASSVRGEKLFF.

This chain links TRBV28 with TRBJ1-5; weak D call: TRBD1 (5 bases). Germline V lookup: CDR1 MDHEN, CDR2 SYDVKM. This CDR3 region has 16 residues. The V end lost 2 bases, the J end lost 2 bases, and 13 bases lay between the germline ends. CDR3 sequence (DNA): TGTGCCAGCAGTTTAAGTTCTGGAGGGGGCAATCAGCCCCAGCATTTT. This encodes CASSLSSGGGNQPQHF.